This TCR beta chain appears in the sequencing data of a study of molecular identifiers for immune sequencing clone quantification. Broader study findings: Sizes of clones that are highly expanded could be underestimated (if identical TCR molecules share a barcode).

In the sort, naive CD8 T cells were defined as CD8+CD4-CCR7+CD45RA+. CDR3 size: 14 residues. V was cut by 6 bases and J by 2 bases, with 12 bases left in between. Germline V lookup: CDR1 MNHEY, CDR2 SVGEGT. TCRdb reprocessed the PCR reads with MiXCR, giving one entry per CDR3 protein. The sample has about 86,000 distinct CDR3 sequences; around a quarter are singletons. In this sample, this clonotype turned up many times. Antigen unknown. This TCR was recovered from a human donor in good health. Some libraries in this study had Jurkat cell RNA spiked in. The rearrangement uses TRBV6-2 or TRBV6-3 and TRBJ2-3; D unresolved. The sequencing sample was made of naive CD8+ T cells from blood, with Jurkat cell RNA spiked in. Specified subset: FACS-sorted CD8+CD4-CCR7+CD45RA+ naive T cells. CDR3 sequence reads: CASSLPQYTDTQYF. The CDR3, as DNA: TGTGCCAGCAGCCTACCCCAGTACACAGATACGCAGTATTTT.